This paragraph covers one TCR beta chain sequence. Its cognate antigen is unknown. The sample belongs to a study of OX40 agonist ivuxolimab in advanced cancers. For the study at large: Patients were treated with intravenous ivuxolimab, dosed at 0.01 to 10 mg/kg and infused every 2 weeks. Broader study findings: Clonal expansion by week 6 occurred in CD4+ and CD8+ blood T cells (at 0.1 to 3.0 mg/kg). More expanded clones were found, on average, in CD8+ than in CD4+ T cells. Among the lowest peripheral clonal expansion occurred in 0.1-3.0 mg/kg partial responders.

Looked up from germline, CDR1 is SGDLS and CDR2 is YYNGEE. V shed 5 bases and J shed 5 bases, with 19 bases lying between them. The CDR3 is 15 residues long. The data were produced by immunoSEQ multiplex PCR, yet TCRdb's version contains in-frame clones alone and is incomplete. The table lists 100,000 to 110,000 clones, around nine tenths of them singletons, with around 0.16% in the top ten. The sequence was collected from an adult with an advanced solid tumor such as melanoma, head and neck, liver or kidney cancer. The chain combines TRBV9 with TRBJ1-1; a possible D gene is TRBD1 (5 bases). The material was CD4+ or CD8+ T cells sorted from blood, obtained in a trial of the OX40 agonist ivuxolimab. Written as DNA, the CDR3 is TGTGCCAGCAGTAACTCGGAGGGGCCGGGGACTGAAGCTTTCTTT. Translating it yields CASSNSEGPGTEAFF.